This T cell receptor beta chain was identified in a study of ipilimumab plus nivolumab after autologous stem cell transplantation. Study context: Patients received a median of roughly five ipilimumab and 8 or 9 nivolumab doses.

Data came from immunoSEQ multiplex PCR; TCRdb stores just in-frame clones and leaves some out. The table records some 45,000 clones, about 88% of them present only once. Starting 14 to 28 days after autologous transplant, ipilimumab 1 mg/kg was given. The germline V gene encodes CDR1 SNHLY and CDR2 FYNNEI. This CDR3 region has 15 residues. With V trimmed by 8 bases and J by 3 bases, 8 bases remained unmatched. The rearrangement joins TRBV2 to TRBJ2-3, with TRBD1 matching 10 bases. The TCR originated in a male donor with multiple myeloma. The sample consisted of PBMCs, taken in a trial of ipilimumab plus nivolumab as post-transplant consolidation. CDR3 protein: CASVRDRGATDTQYF. CDR3 DNA: TGTGCCAGCGTCCGGGACAGGGGCGCGACAGATACGCAGTATTTT.